This passage covers 27 T cell receptor beta chains from one sample sequenced in a study of PD-L1 blockade in urothelial cancer. Some clones are missing from TCRdb's copy, which holds only in-frame ones; the method was immunoSEQ multiplex PCR. Of 35,000 to 40,000 clones in the sample, about 80% were seen once. Here the sequenced sample was PBMCs, taken around atezolizumab (anti-PD-L1) treatment. The receptors shown here come from a man in his 70s with urothelial cancer.

This clone turned up a few times. The V call is TRBV11-3, the J call TRBJ2-1, with 7 bases identical to TRBD1. The V and J ends lost 0 bases and 5 bases, in that order; junction bases with no gene match: 7. CDR3 length: 16 residues. CDR1 is SGHNT and CDR2 is YENEEA in the germline V gene. CDR3 sequence reads: CASSLDLRQGHNEQFF. The CDR3 nucleotides read TGTGCCAGCAGCTTAGATTTGAGACAGGGTCACAATGAGCAGTTCTTC.

V and J are TRBV7-2 and TRBJ1-2; 8 bases are a match to TRBD1. Germline V lookup: CDR1 SGHTA, CDR2 FQGNSA. The CDR3 is 15 residues long. Trimming removed 2 bases from V and 1 base from J; junction bases left unmatched: 3. The CDR3 nucleotides are TGTGCCAGCAGCTTAATGACAGGGGTTAACTATGGCTACACCTTC. Translation: CASSLMTGVNYGYTF. The full variable domain, completed using reference TRBV7-2 and TRBJ1-2, is GAGVSQSPSNKVTEKGKDVELRCDPISGHTALYWYRQSLGQGLEFLIYFQGNSAPDKSGLPSDRFSAERTGGSVSTLTIQRTQQEDSAVYLCASSLMTGVNYGYTFGSGTRLTVV.

This clone qualifies as medium-sized (0.01 to 0.1%). The chain combines TRBV7-9 with TRBJ2-7; weak D call: TRBD2 (7 bases). Per the germline V gene, CDR1 is SEHNR and CDR2 is FQNEAQ (reference sequence). CDR3 length equals 17 residues. V lost 4 bases to trimming and J lost 6 bases, with 25 bases between them. The CDR3 loop is CASSSYRGGDTKGEQYF. The CDR3 DNA is TGTGCCAGCAGCTCGTACCGGGGAGGGGACACAAAGGGCGAGCAGTACTTC.

The chain uses TRBV6-1 and TRBJ1-3, with TRBD1 identical over 10 bases. There are 16 residues in the CDR3. The junction had 3 bases not matched to a gene; V was cut back by 4 bases and J by 0 bases. Germline V gene sequence: CDR1 MNHNS, CDR2 SASEGT. CDR3 in amino acids: CASSGGQGISGNTIYF. In nucleotides, the CDR3 is TGTGCCAGCAGTGGGGGACAGGGGATCTCTGGAAACACCATATATTTT.

J is TRBJ2-3 and V is TRBV28; a possible D gene is TRBD1 (5 bases). Trimming took off 1 base at V and 3 bases at J, with 11 bases between the two ends. The CDR3 is 15 amino acids. The germline V gene has CDR1 MDHEN and CDR2 SYDVKM. The CDR3: CASSLSGPGTDTQYF. The CDR3 DNA is TGTGCCAGCAGTTTATCGGGTCCAGGGACAGATACGCAGTATTTT.

This chain uses TRBV7-2 with TRBJ2-4; 7 bases align to TRBD2. V lost 5 bases and J lost 0; bases outside the gene matches: 10. The CDR3 runs to 17 residues. CDR1 SGHTA and CDR2 FQGNSA come from the germline V gene. This chain's CDR3 is CASSSGGGGGAKNIQYF. The CDR3 bases are TGTGCCAGCAGCAGTGGGGGAGGCGGGGGAGCCAAAAACATTCAGTACTTC.

The chain uses TRBV5-1 and TRBJ1-2, with a tentative D call TRBD1 (6 bases). The CDR3 runs to 18 residues. CDR1 is SGHRS, CDR2 YFSETQ, per germline. V lost 1 base to trimming and J lost 8 bases, with 27 bases between them. CDR3 DNA sequence: TGCGCCAGCAGCTTGATGCCCCTGGGGGCTATGCCATCCCCCGGCTACACCTTC. This gives the protein CASSLMPLGAMPSPGYTF.

The V and J genes are TRBV6-5 and TRBJ2-3; D ambiguous. This CDR3 is 14 amino acids long. The V end lost 2 bases, the J end lost 4 bases, and 10 bases lay between the germline ends. From germline, CDR1 is MNHEY and CDR2 SVGAGI. The CDR3 nucleotides are TGTGCCAGCAGTTACCGGTTTTCCTCAGATACGCAGTATTTT. Its translation: CASSYRFSSDTQYF.

The chain carries TRBV9 and TRBJ2-7; 9 bases align to TRBD1. Looked up from germline, CDR1 is SGDLS and CDR2 is YYNGEE. This CDR3 contains 14 residues. V gave up 0 bases and J gave up 5 bases; unmatched junction bases: 3. In DNA, the CDR3 is TGTGCCAGCAGCGTAGGGGACAGGGAGCACGAGCAGTACTTC. Translating it yields CASSVGDREHEQYF. Together with reference TRBV9 and TRBJ2-7, the CDR3 gives the full variable domain: DSGVTQTPKHLITATGQRVTLRCSPRSGDLSVYWYQQSLDQGLQFLIQYYNGEERAKGNILERFSAQQFPDLHSELNLSSLELGDSALYFCASSVGDREHEQYFGPGTRLTVT.

This clone occurred a few times. V gene TRBV5-6 combines with J gene TRBJ2-5, with D perhaps TRBD2 (6 bases). The CDR3 is made up of 14 amino acids. Deletions cut 0 bases from V and 5 bases from J, with 11 bases between. CDR1 is SGHDT and CDR2 is YYEEEE in the germline V gene. CDR3 nucleotide sequence: TGTGCCAGCAGCTTGGCGGGAGAGGGGGAGACCCAGTACTTC. This translates into CASSLAGEGETQYF. Full variable domain (rest looked up from reference TRBV5-6 and TRBJ2-5): DAGVTQSPTHLIKTRGQQVTLRCSPKSGHDTVSWYQQALGQGPQFIFQYYEEEERQRGNFPDRFSGHQFPNYSSELNVNALLLGDSALYLCASSLAGEGETQYFGPGTRLLVL.

This chain links TRBV29-1 with TRBJ1-1, with D uncertain. CDR1 and CDR2 from the germline V gene are SQVTM and ANQGSEA. This CDR3 is 15 amino acids long. V was cut by 3 bases and J by 1 base, with 15 bases left in between. CDR3 sequence reads: CSVDFQIHTNTEAFF. The CDR3 DNA is TGCAGCGTTGATTTTCAGATACATACGAACACTGAAGCTTTCTTT.

The chain joins TRBV18 to TRBJ1-6; D not certain. The CDR3 spans 14 residues. Germline lookup yields CDR1 KGHSH and CDR2 LQKENI. V was pared by 3 bases and J by 7 bases, with 10 bases between. DNA of the CDR3: TGTGCCAGCTCACCGTCGGGAGAGAATTCACCCCTCCACTTT. Its translation is CASSPSGENSPLHF.

The chain links TRBV10-3 to TRBJ1-5; D is undetermined. The CDR3 length is 15 residues. Germline CDR1 reads ENHRY; CDR2 reads SYGVKD. V lost 4 bases and J lost 0, with 10 bases in between. The CDR3 DNA reads TGTGCCATCAGTGCCGGGTTAAATAGCAATCAGCCCCAGCATTTT. It is translated as CAISAGLNSNQPQHF.

The chain joins TRBV11-2 to TRBJ2-7; 10 nucleotides line up with TRBD2. The CDR3 is 16 residues long. CDR1 SGHAT and CDR2 FQNNGV come from the germline V gene. The ends lost 3 bases at V and 6 bases at J; junction bases unmatched: 11. The CDR3 DNA reads TGTGCCAGCAGCTTTGTCCGGGCTAGCGGGAGATCCGAGCAGTACTTC. As protein: CASSFVRASGRSEQYF.

This clone was observed a single time. The V call is TRBV5-1, the J call TRBJ2-1, with TRBD1 matching 10 bases. Germline V lookup: CDR1 SGHRS, CDR2 YFSETQ. V was clipped by 4 bases and J by 0 bases; unmatched bases: 13. The length of the CDR3 is 19 residues. This CDR3 is CASSPGPGTGVSSYNEQFF. DNA for the CDR3: TGCGCCAGCAGCCCCGGTCCCGGGACAGGGGTGAGCTCCTACAATGAGCAGTTCTTC. Full variable domain (rest looked up from reference TRBV5-1 and TRBJ2-1): KAGVTQTPRYLIKTRGQQVTLSCSPISGHRSVSWYQQTPGQGLQFLFEYFSETQRNKGNFPGRFSGRQFSNSRSEMNVSTLELGDSALYLCASSPGPGTGVSSYNEQFFGPGTRLTVL.

This rearrangement joins TRBV29-1 to TRBJ1-2, with a tentative D call TRBD1 (6 bases). The germline V gene has CDR1 SQVTM and CDR2 ANQGSEA. V was cut by 4 bases and J by 5 bases, with 17 bases left in between. The CDR3 has 14 amino acids. CDR3 bases: TGCAGCGTTGGGGGGGGCAGGGGAGAATATGGCTACACCTTC. Its protein is CSVGGGRGEYGYTF.

V is TRBV9 and J is TRBJ1-1; 8 bases match TRBD1. The germline gives CDR1 SGDLS, CDR2 YYNGEE. The J segment lost 0 bases and the V segment lost 5 bases, leaving 3 bases of the junction unmatched. This CDR3 is 14 amino acids long. Here the CDR3 reads CASSRGQVNTEAFF. The CDR3 DNA follows: TGTGCCAGCAGTCGGGGACAGGTGAACACTGAAGCTTTCTTT.

V and J are TRBV15 and TRBJ2-4, with D uncertain. V shed 4 bases and J shed 9 bases, with 10 bases lying between them. Germline CDR1 reads LNHNV; CDR2 reads YYDKDF (reference sequence). This CDR3 is built from 12 residues. This CDR3 reads CATSTNSGIQYF. The CDR3 nucleotides read TGTGCCACCAGCACAAATTCGGGCATTCAGTACTTC. The full variable domain, completed using reference TRBV15 and TRBJ2-4, is DAMVIQNPRYQVTQFGKPVTLSCSQTLNHNVMYWYQQKSSQAPKLLFHYYDKDFNNEADTPDNFQSRRPNTSFCFLDIRSPGLGDTAMYLCATSTNSGIQYFGAGTRLSVL.

This chain joins TRBV5-1 and TRBJ1-1, with TRBD1 matching over 8 bases. The V and J ends lost 6 bases and 3 bases, in that order; junction bases with no gene match: 4. Per germline, CDR1 SGHRS and CDR2 YFSETQ. The CDR3 length is 13 residues. The CDR3 nucleotides are TGCGCCAGCAAGGGACAGGCCTACACTGAAGCTTTCTTT. It is translated as CASKGQAYTEAFF.

This clone was observed a handful of times. The genes are TRBV7-2 and TRBJ2-5, with a possible D match to TRBD2 (6 bases). The length of the CDR3 is 15 residues. CDR1 SGHTA and CDR2 FQGNSA come from the germline V gene. Trimming removed 5 bases at V and 5 bases at J, with 18 bases between. CDR3 in DNA: TGTGCCAGCAGCGCGGGCGCTAGTGCGGGGGAGACCCAGTACTTC. This gives the protein CASSAGASAGETQYF.

The gene calls are TRBV11-1 and TRBJ2-3; the match to TRBD2 covers 8 bases. The CDR3 is 16 residues long. V lost 5 bases, J lost 4 bases, and 11 bases stayed unmatched. Germline CDR1 and CDR2: SGHAT and FQDESV (reference sequence). CDR3 sequence reads: CASSHRLSGTADTQYF. The CDR3, as DNA: TGTGCCAGCAGCCACCGTCTTAGCGGGACTGCAGATACGCAGTATTTT.

J is TRBJ2-1 and V is TRBV28; 7 positions match TRBD2. The germline gives CDR1 MDHEN, CDR2 SYDVKM. Germline trimming cut 2 bases from V and 6 bases from J; bases unmatched to any gene: 7. This CDR3 comprises 15 residues. Here the CDR3 reads CASSLAGVKGNEQFF. The DNA for the CDR3 is TGTGCCAGCAGTTTAGCGGGAGTTAAGGGCAATGAGCAGTTCTTC.

The chain joins TRBV19 to TRBJ2-7, with no clear D. CDR3 size: 15 residues. Germline V gene sequence: CDR1 LNHDA, CDR2 SQIVND (reference sequence). Trimming shortened V by 3 bases and J by 0 bases, and 12 bases separated the two germline ends. CDR3: CASSINAANSYEQYF. The CDR3, as DNA: TGTGCCAGTAGTATTAACGCAGCGAACTCCTACGAGCAGTACTTC.

V usage is TRBV7-2 and J usage is TRBJ1-6; D is ambiguous. CDR1 SGHTA and CDR2 FQGNSA come from the germline V gene. V gave up 1 base and J gave up 10 bases, with 17 bases separating them. CDR3 size: 16 residues. The CDR3 sequence is CASSLVVSPGGSPLHF. The CDR3 bases are TGTGCCAGCAGCTTAGTTGTCTCGCCGGGAGGGTCACCCCTCCACTTT.

This chain links TRBV7-2 with TRBJ2-3; D might be TRBD2 (6 bases). The length of the CDR3 is 15 residues. Between the trimmed V and J ends, which lost 5 bases and 0 bases, there was a span of 12 bases. CDR1 is SGHTA and CDR2 is FQGNSA in the germline V gene. In DNA, the CDR3 is TGTGCCAGCAGCCCCAGACTAGGGAGCACAGATACGCAGTATTTT. As protein: CASSPRLGSTDTQYF.

There are a few counts of this clone. The genes are TRBV5-1 and TRBJ2-1, with 11 bases that match TRBD2. The CDR3 has 17 amino acids. CDR1 is SGHRS, CDR2 YFSETQ, per germline. V shed 0 bases and J 4 bases; nucleotides not matched to a gene: 6. The CDR3 sequence: CASSLGPSGRTYNEQFF. CDR3 bases: TGCGCCAGCAGCTTGGGCCCTAGCGGGAGGACGTACAATGAGCAGTTCTTC.

This chain uses TRBV10-3 with TRBJ1-4; D may be TRBD1 (6 bases). The CDR3 sequence is 15 residues long. Germline CDR1 reads ENHRY; CDR2 reads SYGVKD. V gave up 8 bases and J gave up 2 bases, with 15 bases separating them. This CDR3 is CAIQQGFGTNEKLFF. The CDR3 DNA follows: TGTGCCATCCAACAGGGTTTCGGGACTAATGAAAAACTGTTTTTT.